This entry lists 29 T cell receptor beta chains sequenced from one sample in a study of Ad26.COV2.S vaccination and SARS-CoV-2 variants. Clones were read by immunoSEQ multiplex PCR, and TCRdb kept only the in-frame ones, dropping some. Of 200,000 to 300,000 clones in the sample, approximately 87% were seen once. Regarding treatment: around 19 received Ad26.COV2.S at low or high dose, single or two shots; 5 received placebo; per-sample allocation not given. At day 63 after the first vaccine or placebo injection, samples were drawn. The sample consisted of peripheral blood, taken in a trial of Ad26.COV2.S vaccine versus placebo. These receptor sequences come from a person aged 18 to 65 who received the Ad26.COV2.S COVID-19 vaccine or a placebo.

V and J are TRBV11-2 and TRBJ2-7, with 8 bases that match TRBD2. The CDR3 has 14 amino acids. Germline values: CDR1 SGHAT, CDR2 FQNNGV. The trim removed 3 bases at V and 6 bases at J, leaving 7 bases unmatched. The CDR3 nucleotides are TGTGCCAGCAGCTTCCCTCGTAGCGGGGTCGAGCAGTACTTC. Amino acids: CASSFPRSGVEQYF.

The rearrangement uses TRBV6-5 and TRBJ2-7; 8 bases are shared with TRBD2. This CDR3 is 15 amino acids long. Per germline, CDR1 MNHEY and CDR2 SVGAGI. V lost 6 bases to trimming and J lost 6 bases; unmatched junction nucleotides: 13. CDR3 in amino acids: CASRIDRPAGGEQYF. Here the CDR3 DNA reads TGTGCCAGCAGAATAGACAGGCCGGCGGGGGGCGAGCAGTACTTC.

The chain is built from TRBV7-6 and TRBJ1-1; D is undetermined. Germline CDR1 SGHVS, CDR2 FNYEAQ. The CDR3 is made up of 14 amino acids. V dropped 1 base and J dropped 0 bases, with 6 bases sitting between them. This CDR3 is CASSLGAMNTEAFF. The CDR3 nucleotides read TGTGCCAGCAGCTTAGGAGCGATGAACACTGAAGCTTTCTTT.

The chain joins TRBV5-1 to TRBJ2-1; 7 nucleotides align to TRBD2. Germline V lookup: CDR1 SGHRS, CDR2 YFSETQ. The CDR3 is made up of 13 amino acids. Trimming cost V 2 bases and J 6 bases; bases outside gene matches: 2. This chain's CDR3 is CASSFGGTNEQFF. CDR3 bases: TGCGCCAGCAGCTTCGGGGGGACCAATGAGCAGTTCTTC. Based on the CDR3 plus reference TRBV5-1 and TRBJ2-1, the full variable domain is KAGVTQTPRYLIKTRGQQVTLSCSPISGHRSVSWYQQTPGQGLQFLFEYFSETQRNKGNFPGRFSGRQFSNSRSEMNVSTLELGDSALYLCASSFGGTNEQFFGPGTRLTVL.

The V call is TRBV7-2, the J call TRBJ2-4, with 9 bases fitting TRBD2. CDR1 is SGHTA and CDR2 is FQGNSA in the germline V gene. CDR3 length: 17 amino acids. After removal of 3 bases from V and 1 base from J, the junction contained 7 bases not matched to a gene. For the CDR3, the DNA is TGTGCCAGCAGCTTGGCGGTTAGCGGGAGTGCCAAAAACATTCAGTACTTC. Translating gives CASSLAVSGSAKNIQYF.

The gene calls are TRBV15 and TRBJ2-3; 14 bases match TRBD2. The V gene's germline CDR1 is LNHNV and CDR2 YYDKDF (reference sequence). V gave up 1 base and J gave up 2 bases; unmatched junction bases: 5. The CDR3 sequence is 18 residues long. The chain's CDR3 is CATSRVGTSGGHTDTQYF. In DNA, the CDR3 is TGTGCCACCAGCAGAGTCGGGACTAGCGGGGGCCACACAGATACGCAGTATTTT.

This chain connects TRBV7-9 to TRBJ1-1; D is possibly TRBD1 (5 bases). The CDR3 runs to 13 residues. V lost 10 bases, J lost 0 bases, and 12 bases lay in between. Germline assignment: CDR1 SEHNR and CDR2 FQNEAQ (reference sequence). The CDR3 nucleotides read TGTGCCACCCCCCTGGGGGTGAACACTGAAGCTTTCTTT. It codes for CATPLGVNTEAFF.

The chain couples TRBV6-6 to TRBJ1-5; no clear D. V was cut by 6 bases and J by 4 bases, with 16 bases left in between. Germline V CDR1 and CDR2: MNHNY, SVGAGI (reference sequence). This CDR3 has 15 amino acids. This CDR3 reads CASSRPDSINQPQHF. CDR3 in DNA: TGTGCCAGCAGCCGTCCGGACTCAATTAATCAGCCCCAGCATTTT.

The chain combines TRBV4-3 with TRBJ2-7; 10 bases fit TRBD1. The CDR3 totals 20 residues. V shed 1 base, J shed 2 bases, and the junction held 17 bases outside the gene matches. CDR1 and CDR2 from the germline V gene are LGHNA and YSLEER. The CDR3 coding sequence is TGCGCCAGCAGCCAAGCCCCGAACCTTAGCTGGGACAGGGGTACCTACGAGCAGTACTTC. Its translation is CASSQAPNLSWDRGTYEQYF.

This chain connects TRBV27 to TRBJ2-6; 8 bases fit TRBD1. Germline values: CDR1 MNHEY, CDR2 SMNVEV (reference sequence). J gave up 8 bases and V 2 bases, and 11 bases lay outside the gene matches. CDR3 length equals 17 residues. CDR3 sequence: CASSLLSSGQVPNVLTF. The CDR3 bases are TGTGCCAGCAGTTTACTATCATCGGGACAGGTCCCCAACGTCCTGACTTTC.

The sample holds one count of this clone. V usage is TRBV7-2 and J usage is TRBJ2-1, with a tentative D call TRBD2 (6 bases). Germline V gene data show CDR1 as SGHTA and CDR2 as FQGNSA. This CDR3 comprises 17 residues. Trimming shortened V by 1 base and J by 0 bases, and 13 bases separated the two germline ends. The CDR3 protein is CASSLGAGLSSYNEQFF. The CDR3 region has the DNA TGTGCCAGCAGCTTAGGAGCGGGTTTGAGCTCCTACAATGAGCAGTTCTTC.

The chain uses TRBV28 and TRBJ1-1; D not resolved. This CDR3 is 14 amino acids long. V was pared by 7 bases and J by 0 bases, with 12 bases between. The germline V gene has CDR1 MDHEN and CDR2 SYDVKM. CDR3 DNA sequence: TGTGCCAGCACCCCGGACGTTCTGAACACTGAAGCTTTCTTT. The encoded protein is CASTPDVLNTEAFF.

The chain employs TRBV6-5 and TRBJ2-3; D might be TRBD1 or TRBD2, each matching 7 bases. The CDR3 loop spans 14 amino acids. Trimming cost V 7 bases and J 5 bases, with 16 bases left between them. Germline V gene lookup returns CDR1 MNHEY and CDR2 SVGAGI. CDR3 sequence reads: CASTGGGRRDTQYF. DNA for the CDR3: TGTGCCAGCACAGGGGGAGGGCGAAGAGATACGCAGTATTTT.

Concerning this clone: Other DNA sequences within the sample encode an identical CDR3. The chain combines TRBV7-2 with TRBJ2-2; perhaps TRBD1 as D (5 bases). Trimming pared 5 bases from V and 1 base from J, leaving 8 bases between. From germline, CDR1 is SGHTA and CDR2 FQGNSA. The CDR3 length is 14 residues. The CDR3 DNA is TGTGCCAGCAGCATCCAGGGGAACACCGGGGAGCTGTTTTTT. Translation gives CASSIQGNTGELFF.

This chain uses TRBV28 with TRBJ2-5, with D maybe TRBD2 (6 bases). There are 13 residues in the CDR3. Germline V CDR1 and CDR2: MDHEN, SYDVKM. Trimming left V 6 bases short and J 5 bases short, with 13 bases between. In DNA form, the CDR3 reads TGTGCCAGCAGACACGGGACTGGTGAGACCCAGTACTTC. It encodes CASRHGTGETQYF.

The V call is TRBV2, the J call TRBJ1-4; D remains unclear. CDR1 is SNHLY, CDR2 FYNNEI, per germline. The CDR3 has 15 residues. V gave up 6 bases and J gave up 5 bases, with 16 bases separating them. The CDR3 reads CASRQSYRENEKLFF. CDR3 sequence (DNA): TGTGCCAGCAGACAATCGTATAGGGAGAATGAAAAACTGTTTTTT.

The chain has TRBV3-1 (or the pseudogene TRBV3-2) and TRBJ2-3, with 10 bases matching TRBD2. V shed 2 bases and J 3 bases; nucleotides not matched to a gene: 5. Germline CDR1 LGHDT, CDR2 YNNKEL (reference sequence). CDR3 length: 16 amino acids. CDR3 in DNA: TGTGCCAGCAGCCAAATTCTAGCGGGAGCGACAGATACGCAGTATTTT. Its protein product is CASSQILAGATDTQYF.

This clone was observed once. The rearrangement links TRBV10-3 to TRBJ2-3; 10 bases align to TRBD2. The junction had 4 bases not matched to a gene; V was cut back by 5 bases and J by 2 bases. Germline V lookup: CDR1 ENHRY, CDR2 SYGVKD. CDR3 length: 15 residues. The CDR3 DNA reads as TGTGCCATCAGTTATAGCGGGGGGACCACAGATACGCAGTATTTT. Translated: CAISYSGGTTDTQYF.

CDR3: CSVVGRVSDNEQFF. The CDR3 DNA follows: TGCAGCGTTGTAGGCAGGGTGTCGGACAATGAGCAGTTCTTC. The chain uses TRBV29-1 and TRBJ2-1, with a tentative D call TRBD1 (5 bases). This CDR3 region has 14 residues. Germline CDR1 and CDR2: SQVTM and ANQGSEA. Trimming removed 4 bases from V and 5 bases from J, with 15 bases in between.

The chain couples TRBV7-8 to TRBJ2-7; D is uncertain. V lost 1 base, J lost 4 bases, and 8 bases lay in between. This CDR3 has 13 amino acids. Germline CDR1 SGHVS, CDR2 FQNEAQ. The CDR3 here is CASSLELRYEQYF. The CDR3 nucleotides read TGTGCCAGCAGCTTAGAGCTGAGATACGAGCAGTACTTC.

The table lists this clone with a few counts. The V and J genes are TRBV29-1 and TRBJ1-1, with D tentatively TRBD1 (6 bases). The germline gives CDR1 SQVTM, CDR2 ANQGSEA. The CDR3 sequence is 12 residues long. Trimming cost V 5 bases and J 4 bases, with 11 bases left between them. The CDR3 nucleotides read TGCAGCGTTCGGACAGTCGGCACTGAAGCTTTCTTT. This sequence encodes CSVRTVGTEAFF.

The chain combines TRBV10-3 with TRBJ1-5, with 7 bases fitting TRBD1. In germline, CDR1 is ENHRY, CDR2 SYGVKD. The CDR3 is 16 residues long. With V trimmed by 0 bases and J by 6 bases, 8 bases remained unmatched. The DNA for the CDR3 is TGTGCCATCAGTGAGTCTTATTCAGGGGGTAGTCAGCCCCAGCATTTT. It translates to CAISESYSGGSQPQHF.

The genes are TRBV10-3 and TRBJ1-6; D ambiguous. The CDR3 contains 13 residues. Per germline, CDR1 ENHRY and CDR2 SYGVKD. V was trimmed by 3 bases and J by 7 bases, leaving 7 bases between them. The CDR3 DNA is TGTGCCATCAGTGACATATCGAATTCACCCCTCCACTTT. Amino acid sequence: CAISDISNSPLHF.

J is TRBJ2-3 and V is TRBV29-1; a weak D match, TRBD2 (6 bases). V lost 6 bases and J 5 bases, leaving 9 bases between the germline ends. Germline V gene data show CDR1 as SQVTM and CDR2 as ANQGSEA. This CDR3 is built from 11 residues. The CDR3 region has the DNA TGCAGCGTGGAGGGCCGAGATACGCAGTATTTT. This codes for CSVEGRDTQYF.

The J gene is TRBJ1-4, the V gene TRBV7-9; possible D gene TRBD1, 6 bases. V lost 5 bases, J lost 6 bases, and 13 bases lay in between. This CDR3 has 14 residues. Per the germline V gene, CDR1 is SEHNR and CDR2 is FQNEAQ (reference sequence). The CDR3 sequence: CASSPGTHDEKLFF. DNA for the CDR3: TGTGCCAGCAGCCCCGGGACACACGATGAAAAACTGTTTTTT. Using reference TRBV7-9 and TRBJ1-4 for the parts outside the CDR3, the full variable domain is DTGVSQNPRHKITKRGQNVTFRCDPISEHNRLYWYRQTLGQGPEFLTYFQNEAQLEKSRLLSDRFSAERPKGSFSTLEIQRTEQGDSAMYLCASSPGTHDEKLFFGSGTQLSVL.

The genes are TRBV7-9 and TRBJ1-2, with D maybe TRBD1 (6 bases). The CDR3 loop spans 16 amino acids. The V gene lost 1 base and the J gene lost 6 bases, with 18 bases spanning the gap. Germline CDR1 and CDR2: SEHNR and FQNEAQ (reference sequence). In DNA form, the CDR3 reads TGTGCCAGCAGCTTAGGAGGAGTGGGGGCACAGGATGGCTACACCTTC. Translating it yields CASSLGGVGAQDGYTF.

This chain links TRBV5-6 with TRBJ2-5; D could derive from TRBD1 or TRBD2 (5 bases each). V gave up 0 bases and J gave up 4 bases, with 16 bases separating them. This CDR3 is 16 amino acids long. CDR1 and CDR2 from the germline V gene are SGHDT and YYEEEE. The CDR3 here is CASSLAGQGVRETQYF. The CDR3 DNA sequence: TGTGCCAGCAGCTTGGCCGGGCAGGGAGTGCGAGAGACCCAGTACTTC.

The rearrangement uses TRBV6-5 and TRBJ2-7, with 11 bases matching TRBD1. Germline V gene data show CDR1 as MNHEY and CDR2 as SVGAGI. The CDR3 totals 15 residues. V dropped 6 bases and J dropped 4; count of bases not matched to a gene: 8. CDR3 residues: CASSQGQGVLYEQYF. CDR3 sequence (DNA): TGTGCCAGCAGCCAGGGACAGGGGGTTTTATACGAGCAGTACTTC.

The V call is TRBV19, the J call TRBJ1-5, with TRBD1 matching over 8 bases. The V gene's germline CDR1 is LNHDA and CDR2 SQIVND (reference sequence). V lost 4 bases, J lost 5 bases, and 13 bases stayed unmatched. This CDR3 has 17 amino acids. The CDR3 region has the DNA TGTGCCAGTAGTAGCCGACAGGGGCCCCGAAGGCATCAGCCCCAGCATTTT. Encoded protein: CASSSRQGPRRHQPQHF.